This T cell receptor beta chain was obtained from a study of T cell responses to AZD1222 COVID-19 vaccine. General study points: Donors were chiefly white British, with a greater number of females, and clonal diversity was perhaps underestimated. It was only a handful of AZD1222 recipients who were seropositive at baseline.

The germline V gene has CDR1 LGHDT and CDR2 YNNKEL (reference sequence). V lost 3 bases and J lost 10, with 6 bases in between. The CDR3 length is 10 residues. Comment on this clone: Its cognate antigen is unknown.

The repertoire was sequenced with immunoSEQ multiplex PCR; TCRdb's copy has only in-frame clones and lacks some. The table shows tens of thousands of clones, with around 87% occurring only once. The chain links TRBV3-1 (or the pseudogene TRBV3-2) to TRBJ2-5; no clear D gene. The origin of this receptor is an adult in good health. Sequenced here: peripheral blood, sampled on day 0 of AZD1222 vaccination. CDR3: CASSHLIQYF. As DNA, the CDR3 is TGTGCCAGCAGCCATCTAATCCAGTACTTC.